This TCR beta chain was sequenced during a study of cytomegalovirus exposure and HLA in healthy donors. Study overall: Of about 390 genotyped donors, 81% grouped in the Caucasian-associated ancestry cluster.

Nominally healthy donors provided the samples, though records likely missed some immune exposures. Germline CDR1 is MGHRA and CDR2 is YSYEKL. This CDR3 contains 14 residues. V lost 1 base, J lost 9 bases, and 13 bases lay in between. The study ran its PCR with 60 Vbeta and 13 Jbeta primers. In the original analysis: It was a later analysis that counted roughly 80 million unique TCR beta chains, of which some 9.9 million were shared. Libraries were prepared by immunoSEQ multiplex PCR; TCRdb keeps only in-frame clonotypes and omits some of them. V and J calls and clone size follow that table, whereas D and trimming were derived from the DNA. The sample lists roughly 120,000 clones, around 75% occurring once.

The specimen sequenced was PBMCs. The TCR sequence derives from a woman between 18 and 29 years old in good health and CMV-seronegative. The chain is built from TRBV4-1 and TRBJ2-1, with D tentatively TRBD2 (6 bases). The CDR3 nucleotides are TGCGCCAGCAGCCAAGGTGGGGGGAGTCTTGAGCAGTTCTTC. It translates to CASSQGGGSLEQFF.